These 5 T cell receptor beta chains share one sample of origin, sequenced in a study of T cells in Graves' hyperthyroidism and ophthalmopathy. TCR beta CDR3 sequences were amplified from RNA transcripts. The HTBI set primed first-round TCR CDR3 RT-PCR. TCRdb fed the multiplex PCR reads into MiXCR, producing one record per CDR3 protein. The sample has some 740,000 distinct CDR3 sequences, 14% seen once. The sequencing sample was made of blood. Receptors were obtained from a woman between 18 and 29 years old with Graves' hyperthyroidism.

Comment on this clonotype: A much larger clone sits a single nucleotide away, making a read error possible. The genes are TRBV19 and TRBJ2-7; 10 bases match TRBD1. The CDR3 has 15 amino acids. CDR1 and CDR2 from the germline V gene are LNHDA and SQIVND (reference sequence). The CDR3 DNA sequence: TGTACCAGTAGTACCCGCGGGACAGGGGCCTACGAGCAGTACTTC. It encodes CTSSTRGTGAYEQYF.

To note about this clonotype: The CDR3 end shows no conserved phenylalanine or tryptophan, and so a read error is likely. The chain couples TRBV7-9 to TRBJ1-1; 10 nucleotides align to TRBD1. Per germline, CDR1 SEHNR and CDR2 FQNEAQ (reference sequence). This CDR3 has 13 residues. J gave up 5 bases and V 10 bases, and 7 bases lay outside the gene matches. In DNA, the CDR3 is TGTGCCACCCATTCGGACAGGGGGACTGAAGCTTTCTCT. Encoded protein: CATHSDRGTEAFS.

This clonotype was detected many times. J is TRBJ2-1 and V is TRBV24-1, with 10 nucleotides matching TRBD2. CDR1 is KGHDR, CDR2 SFDVKD, per germline. There are 16 residues in the CDR3. After removal of 1 base from V and 8 bases from J, the junction contained 7 bases not matched to a gene. As DNA, the CDR3 is TGTGCCACCAGTGATTTTCTAGCGGGAGAGTTTGATGAGCAGTTCTTC. This sequence encodes CATSDFLAGEFDEQFF.

This clonotype was observed a few times. The J gene is TRBJ2-7, the V gene TRBV7-9, with D uncertain. Trimming pared 5 bases from V and 0 bases from J, leaving 8 bases between. CDR3 length: 13 amino acids. Germline V gene lookup returns CDR1 SEHNR and CDR2 FQNEAQ (reference sequence). CDR3: CASSPRHSYEQYF. The CDR3 nucleotides are TGTGCCAGCAGCCCGCGACACTCCTACGAGCAGTACTTC.

Ten or more counts support this clonotype. V is TRBV20-1 and J is TRBJ2-7, with TRBD1 matching over 7 bases. V lost 0 bases, J lost 4 bases, and 9 bases stayed unmatched. The CDR3 has 15 residues. Germline V lookup: CDR1 DFQATT, CDR2 SNEGSKA (reference sequence). The CDR3 reads CSARDLPGGWYEQYF. CDR3 bases: TGCAGTGCTAGAGATCTCCCAGGGGGATGGTACGAGCAGTACTTC.